This T cell receptor beta chain was observed in a study of shared T cell receptors in the human thymus. The table came from immunoSEQ multiplex PCR; TCRdb's copy has only in-frame clones and leaves some out. The sample lists approximately 660,000 clones; over 75% were seen once. The germline V gene has CDR1 SGHVS and CDR2 FQNEAQ. The CDR3 has 19 residues. The junction had 14 bases not matched to a gene; V was cut back by 1 base and J by 3 bases. These data were also filed under a second study, of human thymus T cells. Per that study: Corrective heart surgery yielded the resections from which the thymus tissue came. Thymic and blood repertoires appeared to show biased V and J gene usage. Related studies found that unrelated individuals share highly overlapping thymic repertoires.

V gene TRBV7-8 combines with J gene TRBJ1-5; 8 positions match TRBD1. This TCR was sampled from a boy less than two years old with a congenital heart defect. Source material: thymocytes. The CDR3 DNA follows: TGTGCCAGCAGCTTAGTAGGGATAAGAGACAGGGGATACAATCAGCCCCAGCATTTT. This sequence encodes CASSLVGIRDRGYNQPQHF.